This T cell receptor (beta chain) was sequenced during a study of Ad26.COV2.S vaccination and SARS-CoV-2 variants. Overall study context: Vaccine-arm donor from the placebo-controlled COV1001 Ad26.COV2.S trial.

Produced via immunoSEQ multiplex PCR; TCRdb's table is partial and in-frame only. The top ten clones hold about 3.5% of a sample with a few hundred thousand clones, roughly 84% of them seen once. Note on this clone: What it recognizes is unknown.

General study results and limits: Vaccine and placebo groups showed comparable non-spike TCR breadth.

Treatment reported: over 15 received Ad26.COV2.S at low or high dose, single or two shots; about 5 received placebo; per-sample allocation not given. Sampling happened 63 days after the first vaccine or placebo injection. The individual, an adult aged 18-55 years, was a donor in Boston. The CDR3 runs to 15 residues. Germline values: CDR1 LGHDT, CDR2 YNNKEL (reference sequence). V dropped 1 base and J dropped 0 bases, with 9 bases sitting between them. Here the sequenced sample was peripheral blood, taken in a trial of Ad26.COV2.S vaccine versus placebo. The chain uses TRBV3-1 (or the pseudogene TRBV3-2) and TRBJ1-1; D ambiguous. The TCR originated in a person aged 18-60 years who received the Ad26.COV2.S COVID-19 vaccine or a placebo. CDR3 sequence (DNA): TGTGCCAGCAGCCAAGCCCGCCAGCTGAACACTGAAGCTTTCTTT. Its protein product is CASSQARQLNTEAFF.